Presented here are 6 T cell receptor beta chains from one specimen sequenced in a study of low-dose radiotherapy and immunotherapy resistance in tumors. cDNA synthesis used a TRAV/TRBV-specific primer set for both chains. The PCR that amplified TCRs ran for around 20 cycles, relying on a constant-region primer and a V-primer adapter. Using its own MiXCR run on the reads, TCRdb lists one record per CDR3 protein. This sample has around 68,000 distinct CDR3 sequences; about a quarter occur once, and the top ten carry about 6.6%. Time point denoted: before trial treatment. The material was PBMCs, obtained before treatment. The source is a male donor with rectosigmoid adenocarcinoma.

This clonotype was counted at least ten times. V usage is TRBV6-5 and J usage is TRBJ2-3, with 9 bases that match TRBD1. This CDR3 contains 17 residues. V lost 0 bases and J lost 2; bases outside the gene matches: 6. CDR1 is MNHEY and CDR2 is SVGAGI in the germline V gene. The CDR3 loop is CASSYSTGTGNTDTQYF. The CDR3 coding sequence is TGTGCCAGCAGTTACTCAACCGGGACAGGGAACACAGATACGCAGTATTTT.

CDR3 in amino acids: CASSLTGTGAYEQYF. CDR3 DNA: TGTGCCAGCAGTTTAACCGGGACAGGGGCCTACGAGCAGTACTTC. The chain uses TRBV28 and TRBJ2-7, with TRBD1 matching over 10 bases. V gave up 2 bases and J gave up 2 bases; unmatched junction bases: 3. The CDR3 contains 15 residues. Germline V gene sequence: CDR1 MDHEN, CDR2 SYDVKM.

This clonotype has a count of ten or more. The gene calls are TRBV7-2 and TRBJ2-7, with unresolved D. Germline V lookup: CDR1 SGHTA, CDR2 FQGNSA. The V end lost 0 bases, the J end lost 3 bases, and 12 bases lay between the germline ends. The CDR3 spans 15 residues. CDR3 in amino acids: CASSLAQSSFYEQYF. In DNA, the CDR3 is TGTGCCAGCAGCTTAGCGCAATCTAGTTTCTACGAGCAGTACTTC. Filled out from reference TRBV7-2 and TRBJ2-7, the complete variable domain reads GAGVSQSPSNKVTEKGKDVELRCDPISGHTALYWYRQSLGQGLEFLIYFQGNSAPDKSGLPSDRFSAERTGGSVSTLTIQRTQQEDSAVYLCASSLAQSSFYEQYFGPGTRLTVT.

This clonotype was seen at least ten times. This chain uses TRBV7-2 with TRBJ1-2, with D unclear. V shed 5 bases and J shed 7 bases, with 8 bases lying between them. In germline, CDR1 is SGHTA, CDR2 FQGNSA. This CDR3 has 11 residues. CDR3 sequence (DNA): TGTGCCAGCAGCCAAGCCTCTGGCTACACCTTC. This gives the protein CASSQASGYTF.

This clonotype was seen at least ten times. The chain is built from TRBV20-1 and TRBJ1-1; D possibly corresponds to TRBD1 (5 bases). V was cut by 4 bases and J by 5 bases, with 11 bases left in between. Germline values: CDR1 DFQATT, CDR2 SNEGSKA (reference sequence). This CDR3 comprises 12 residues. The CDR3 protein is CSATPGGTEAFF. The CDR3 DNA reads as TGCAGTGCTACGCCCGGGGGGACTGAAGCTTTCTTT.

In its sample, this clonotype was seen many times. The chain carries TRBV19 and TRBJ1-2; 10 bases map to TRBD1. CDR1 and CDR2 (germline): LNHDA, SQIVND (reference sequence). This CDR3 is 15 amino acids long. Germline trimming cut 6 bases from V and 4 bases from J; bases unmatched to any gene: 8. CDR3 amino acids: CASSYGTGEGYGYTF. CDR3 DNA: TGTGCCAGTAGCTACGGGACAGGGGAAGGCTATGGCTACACCTTC.